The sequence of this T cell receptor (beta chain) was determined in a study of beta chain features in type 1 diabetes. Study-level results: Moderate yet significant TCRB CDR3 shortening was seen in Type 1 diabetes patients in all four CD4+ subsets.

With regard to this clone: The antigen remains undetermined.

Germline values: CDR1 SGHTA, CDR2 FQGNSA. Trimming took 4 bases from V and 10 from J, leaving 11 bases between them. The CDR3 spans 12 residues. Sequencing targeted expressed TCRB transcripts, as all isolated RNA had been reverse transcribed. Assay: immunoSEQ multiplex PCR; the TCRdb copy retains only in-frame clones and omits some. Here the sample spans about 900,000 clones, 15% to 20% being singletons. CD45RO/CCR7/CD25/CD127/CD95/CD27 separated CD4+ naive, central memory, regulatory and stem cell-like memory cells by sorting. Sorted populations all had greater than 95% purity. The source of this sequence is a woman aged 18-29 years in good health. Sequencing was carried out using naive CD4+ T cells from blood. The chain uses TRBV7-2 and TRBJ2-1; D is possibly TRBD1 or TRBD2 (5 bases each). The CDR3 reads CASSSFGAEQFF. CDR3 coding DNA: TGTGCCAGCAGCTCCTTCGGGGCGGAGCAGTTCTTC.